These 5 T cell receptor beta chains were all obtained from the same sample, sequenced in a study of tissue T cells after allogeneic stem cell transplantation (dated by TCRdb to 2021 to 2024). The time point tag for this specimen amounts to: mouse harvest day 7 after allogeneic transplant. Each mouse graft consisted of 10^7 T-cell-depleted bone marrow cells plus 10^6 splenic CD5+ T cells and was given by tail vein injection. The library was built by means of the immunoSEQ multiplex PCR assay. The table was pulled from immuneACCESS by TCRdb, which kept in-frame rearrangements only. Such tables lose some clones; where checked, under half of the loss comes from unresolved V genes, and the rest has no known cause. The sample table records under 8,500 clones; around 50% of these occur just once. The top ten clonotypes cover 3.5% to 4.5% of the sample. The source material was gut tissue. These receptors were obtained from a female BALB/c mouse given C57BL/6 T cells with graft-versus-host disease after an allogeneic hematopoietic cell transplant.

Turning to this clone: Mouse gene names and germline throughout. The read falls 1 residue short of the CDR3 end, and the missing part is taken from the germline J gene. J is TRBJ2-3 and V is TRBV13-2; D gene ambiguous. Trimming took off 0 bases at V and 1 base at J, with 6 bases between the two ends. This CDR3 is built from 14 residues. CDR1 and CDR2 from the germline V gene are NNHNN and SYGAGS (reference sequence). The chain's CDR3 is CASGDATRAETLYF. The CDR3 bases that were read are TGTGCCAGCGGTGATGCAACACGTGCAGAAACGCTGTAT.

The table lists this clone with a few counts. Gene names refer to mouse genes. The CDR3 is cut off 1 residue early in the read; its end comes from the germline J gene. The chain recombines TRBV26 with TRBJ1-1; TRBD1 matches 7 bases. The CDR3 totals 13 residues. Looked up from germline, CDR1 is KGHPV and CDR2 is FQNQEV (reference sequence). Germline trimming cut 3 bases from V and 4 bases from J; bases unmatched to any gene: 2. CDR3 residues: CASSLGGSTEVFF. Partial CDR3 DNA: TGTGCCAGCAGTCTAGGGGGCTCCACAGAAGTCTTC.

On this clone itself: Gene names denote mouse genes. The chain's CDR3 is CASSLKGGREQYF. The sequenced CDR3 bases are TGTGCCAGCAGTCTGAAAGGGGGCCGGGAACAGTAC. This chain uses TRBV26 with TRBJ2-7; D possibly corresponds to TRBD1 (7 bases). Sequencing ends 1 residue short of the CDR3 end; the germline J gene provides the rest. The CDR3 extends over 13 amino acids. V was clipped by 2 bases and J by 7 bases, with 12 bases between them. CDR1 and CDR2 (germline): KGHPV, FQNQEV (reference sequence). Using reference TRBV26 and TRBJ2-7 for the parts outside the CDR3, the full variable domain is NSKVIQTPRYLVKGQGQKAKMRCIPEKGHPVVFWYQQNKNNEFKFLINFQNQEVLQQIDMTEKRFSAECPSNSPCSLEIQSSEAGDSALYLCASSLKGGREQYFGPGTRLTVL.

For this clone: The genes and germline here are from mouse. The CDR3 extends 1 residue past the end of the read, so its final part is completed from the germline J gene. The chain carries TRBV5 and TRBJ2-7; possible D gene TRBD2, 6 bases. V was pared by 2 bases and J by 0 bases, with 8 bases between. CDR1 and CDR2 from the germline V gene are LGHNA and YNLKQL (reference sequence). The CDR3 runs 14 residues. CDR3 DNA (partial): TGTGCCAGCAGCCAAAACTGGGACTCCTATGAACAGTAC. Translation gives CASSQNWDSYEQY. The full-length CDR3 reads as CASSQNWDSYEQYF.

There are a few counts of this clone. The germline and genes are mouse ones. The sequence runs out 1 residue before the end of the CDR3; the remainder is reconstructed from the germline J gene. The chain joins TRBV26 to TRBJ1-3; the D gene is possibly TRBD1 (5 bases). Germline V gene data show CDR1 as KGHPV and CDR2 as FQNQEV (reference sequence). Trimming took 3 bases from V and 0 from J, leaving 9 bases between them. The CDR3 consists of 15 residues. CDR3 residues: CASSLDSYSGNTLYF. The covered CDR3 bases are TGTGCCAGCAGTCTAGACAGTTATTCTGGAAATACGCTCTAT.